This TCR beta chain was retrieved from a study of PD-1 blockade in classical Hodgkin lymphoma. Whole-study results and caveats: Newly diagnosed patients were reported to exhibit reduced baseline TCR diversity relative to healthy donors.

TCRdb's table, derived via immunoSEQ multiplex PCR, lists solely in-frame clones and lacks some. The sample records approximately 60,000 clones, about 91% being singletons. About this clone: Its antigen is unidentified.

Between the trimmed V and J ends, which lost 3 bases and 4 bases, there was a span of 14 bases. The CDR3 runs to 15 residues. CDR1 is WNHNN, CDR2 SYGVQD, per germline (reference sequence). Brentuximab vedotin exposure varied, and every patient relapsed after autologous stem cell transplantation. This material consisted of peripheral blood mononuclear cells (PBMCs), taken at baseline. This clonotype originated in a human donor with classical Hodgkin lymphoma. The rearrangement joins TRBV10-1 to TRBJ2-3, with D possibly matching TRBD2 (6 bases). The CDR3 is CASSDPGGVADTQYF. The CDR3 region has the DNA TGCGCCAGCAGTGATCCCGGAGGGGTAGCAGATACGCAGTATTTT.